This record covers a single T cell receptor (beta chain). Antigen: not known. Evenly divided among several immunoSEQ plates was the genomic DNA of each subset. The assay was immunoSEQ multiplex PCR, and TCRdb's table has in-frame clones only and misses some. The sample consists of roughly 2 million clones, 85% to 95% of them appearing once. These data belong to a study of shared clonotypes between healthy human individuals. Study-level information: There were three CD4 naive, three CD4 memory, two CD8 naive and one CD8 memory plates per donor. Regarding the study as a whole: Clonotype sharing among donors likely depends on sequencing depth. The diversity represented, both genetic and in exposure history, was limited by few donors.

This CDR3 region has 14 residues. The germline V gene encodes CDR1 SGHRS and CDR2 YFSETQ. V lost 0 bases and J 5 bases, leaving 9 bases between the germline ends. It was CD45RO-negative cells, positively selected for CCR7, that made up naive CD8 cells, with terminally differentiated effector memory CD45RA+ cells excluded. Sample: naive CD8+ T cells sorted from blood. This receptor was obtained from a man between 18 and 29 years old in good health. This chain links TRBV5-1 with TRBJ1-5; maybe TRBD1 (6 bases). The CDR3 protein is CASSLGGLDQPQHF. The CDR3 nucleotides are TGCGCCAGCAGCTTGGGGGGGCTTGATCAGCCCCAGCATTTT.